The 21 T cell receptor beta chains below come from one sample, sequenced in a study of T-cell memory formation after mild COVID-19. TCRdb redid the calling of the 5' RACE reads with MiXCR, one entry per CDR3 protein. The sample records about 340,000 distinct CDR3 sequences, around 20% being singletons. The sample was PBMCs or a T cell subset sorted from them (not recorded which). These receptors originate from a young man who had mild COVID-19 (a few samples of this study predate the infection). Cell type and time point are not known.

This clonotype has a count of ten or more. The chain has TRBV20-1 and TRBJ2-3, with a weak D call TRBD2 (5 bases). Trimming pared 5 bases from V and 0 bases from J, leaving 12 bases between. CDR3 length: 14 amino acids. CDR1 is DFQATT, CDR2 SNEGSKA, per germline (reference sequence). CDR3 sequence: CSAPLEDSTDTQYF. The CDR3 DNA follows: TGCAGTGCTCCTCTGGAGGACAGCACAGATACGCAGTATTTT.

The chain carries TRBV7-2 and TRBJ1-2; tentatively, D is TRBD1 (5 bases). V was trimmed by 4 bases and J by 8 bases, leaving 17 bases between them. From germline, CDR1 is SGHTA and CDR2 FQGNSA. CDR3 length: 14 amino acids. CDR3 amino acids: CASSSQPQGGGYTF. The CDR3 DNA reads TGTGCCAGCAGCTCCCAACCTCAGGGAGGCGGCTACACCTTC.

The rearrangement uses TRBV23-1 and TRBJ2-2; 9 nucleotides agree with TRBD1. TRBV23-1 qualifies as an ORF whose function is uncertain. The CDR3 covers 16 residues. The junction had 7 bases not matched to a gene; V was cut back by 2 bases and J by 6 bases. As DNA, the CDR3 is TGCGCCAGCAGTCAACCCGGGACAGGGCTCTCCGGGGAGCTGTTTTTT. It encodes CASSQPGTGLSGELFF.

This clonotype has more than one count but fewer than ten. The V and J genes are TRBV18 and TRBJ1-2; no definite D call. V lost 4 bases and J 5 bases, leaving 14 bases between the germline ends. The CDR3 contains 14 residues. Germline CDR1 reads KGHSH; CDR2 reads LQKENI. The CDR3 DNA sequence: TGTGCCAGCTCACTCGACCGACACCTTTATGGCTACACCTTC. Translation gives CASSLDRHLYGYTF. The full variable domain, with the rest looked up from reference TRBV18 and TRBJ1-2, is NAGVMQNPRHLVRRRGQEARLRCSPMKGHSHVYWYRQLPEEGLKFMVYLQKENIIDESGMPKERFSAEFPKEGPSILRIQQVVRGDSAAYFCASSLDRHLYGYTFGSGTRLTVV.

CDR3 in amino acids: CASRLGASGDNEQFF. The CDR3 coding sequence is TGTGCCAGCAGGCTGGGGGCTAGCGGAGACAATGAGCAGTTCTTC. The chain combines TRBV28 with TRBJ2-1; weak D call: TRBD2 (7 bases). This CDR3 is built from 15 residues. CDR1 is MDHEN and CDR2 is SYDVKM in the germline V gene. Trimming took 6 bases from V and 5 from J, leaving 17 bases between them.

The V gene is TRBV4-3, the J gene TRBJ2-1; D may be TRBD2 (6 bases). Trimming stripped 4 bases from V and 2 bases from J, with 15 bases between. CDR1 and CDR2 (germline): LGHNA, YSLEER. CDR3 length: 16 residues. CDR3 sequence (DNA): TGCGCCAGCAGCCTCGGAGGGGTAGGGGCCTACAATGAGCAGTTCTTC. It codes for CASSLGGVGAYNEQFF.

This chain uses TRBV7-2 with TRBJ1-5; 8 nucleotides line up with TRBD1. CDR1 and CDR2 from the germline V gene are SGHTA and FQGNSA. V was pared by 5 bases and J by 8 bases, with 5 bases of the junction left unmatched. This CDR3 has 13 amino acids. CDR3 residues: CASSPRGREPQHF. The CDR3 DNA sequence: TGTGCCAGCAGCCCCAGGGGGCGGGAGCCCCAGCATTTT.

The V gene is TRBV4-3, the J gene TRBJ2-3, with 9 bases fitting TRBD2. The CDR3 is 19 amino acids. Trimming removed 0 bases from V and 0 bases from J; junction bases left unmatched: 10. In germline, CDR1 is LGHNA, CDR2 YSLEER. The DNA for the CDR3 is TGCGCCAGCAGCCAAGAATTTATTTCGGCGGGAGGGAGCACAGATACGCAGTATTTT. Translation gives CASSQEFISAGGSTDTQYF.

The V call is TRBV27, the J call TRBJ2-1; 7 nucleotides line up with TRBD2. Germline CDR1 and CDR2: MNHEY and SMNVEV (reference sequence). The CDR3 totals 15 residues. The ends lost 5 bases at V and 4 bases at J; junction bases unmatched: 8. The CDR3 protein is CASSTGLVGYNEQFF. The CDR3 bases are TGTGCCAGCAGTACCGGACTAGTGGGGTACAATGAGCAGTTCTTC.

The chain has TRBV6-2 or TRBV6-3 and TRBJ2-7; 7 bases agree with TRBD1. V was pared by 5 bases and J by 1 base, with 5 bases of the junction left unmatched. CDR1 and CDR2 from the germline V gene are MNHEY and SVGEGT. This CDR3 comprises 14 residues. CDR3 sequence: CASSVGDSSYEQYV. CDR3 nucleotides: TGTGCCAGCAGTGTCGGGGACAGTTCCTACGAGCAGTACGTC.

This clonotype turned up a few times. The rearrangement joins TRBV4-2 to TRBJ2-5; TRBD2 agrees at 11 bases. Trimming cost V 4 bases and J 2 bases; bases outside gene matches: 12. Germline CDR1 is LGHNA and CDR2 is YNFKEQ. CDR3 length: 18 amino acids. The CDR3 sequence: CASSRDLAGGPEQETQYF. CDR3 DNA sequence: TGTGCCAGCAGCCGTGATCTAGCGGGGGGACCAGAGCAAGAGACCCAGTACTTC.

This clonotype was seen at least ten times. The chain recombines TRBV6-2 or TRBV6-3 with TRBJ2-7; 10 bases match TRBD1. With V trimmed by 5 bases and J by 3 bases, 7 bases remained unmatched. Germline V gene data show CDR1 as MNHEY and CDR2 as SVGEGT. This CDR3 has 15 amino acids. CDR3 sequence: CASSPIGQGVYEQYF. As DNA, the CDR3 is TGTGCCAGCAGTCCAATTGGACAGGGGGTCTACGAGCAGTACTTC.

The CDR3, as DNA: TGTGCCACCGGGGTAGCCAAAAACATTCAGTACTTC. The encoded protein is CATGVAKNIQYF. V usage is TRBV15 and J usage is TRBJ2-4; no firm D call. With 8 bases removed from V and 0 bases from J, the gap between germline ends came to 5 bases. The CDR3 has 12 residues. Germline CDR1 reads LNHNV; CDR2 reads YYDKDF (reference sequence).

The J gene is TRBJ1-1, the V gene TRBV7-9, with D unclear. Germline CDR1 reads SEHNR; CDR2 reads FQNEAQ (reference sequence). There are 10 residues in the CDR3. Trimming took off 3 bases at V and 6 bases at J, with 2 bases between the two ends. CDR3 region: CASSLAEAFF. CDR3 sequence (DNA): TGTGCCAGCAGCTTGGCTGAAGCTTTCTTT.

This clonotype was picked up one time. This chain links TRBV2 with TRBJ1-1, with D perhaps TRBD1 (5 bases). The CDR3 is 13 amino acids. Germline V gene lookup returns CDR1 SNHLY and CDR2 FYNNEI. V gave up 7 bases and J gave up 4 bases, with 13 bases separating them. CDR3 nucleotides: TGTGCCAGCAACCGGGGGTGGGGCACTGAAGCTTTCTTT. This gives the protein CASNRGWGTEAFF.

The table lists this clonotype with a few counts. In DNA, the CDR3 is TGTGCCAGCAGCATTTCGGGGGAGACAGATACGCAGTATTTT. This gives the protein CASSISGETDTQYF. The chain recombines TRBV7-2 with TRBJ2-3, with a possible D match to TRBD2 (6 bases). The CDR3 is 14 residues long. Germline V gene data show CDR1 as SGHTA and CDR2 as FQGNSA. Trimming shortened V by 5 bases and J by 3 bases, and 12 bases separated the two germline ends. The complete variable domain, with remaining parts taken from reference TRBV7-2 and TRBJ2-3, reads GAGVSQSPSNKVTEKGKDVELRCDPISGHTALYWYRQSLGQGLEFLIYFQGNSAPDKSGLPSDRFSAERTGGSVSTLTIQRTQQEDSAVYLCASSISGETDTQYFGPGTRLTVL.

This clonotype was observed a handful of times. V is TRBV24-1 and J is TRBJ1-5; D is undetermined. CDR3 size: 13 residues. Trimming cost V 7 bases and J 4 bases, with 10 bases left between them. Per the germline V gene, CDR1 is KGHDR and CDR2 is SFDVKD. The DNA of the CDR3 is TGTGCCACCAGCACCCTGGGGAATCAGCCCCAGCATTTT. As protein: CATSTLGNQPQHF.

The V gene is TRBV7-9, the J gene TRBJ1-2; 9 bases line up with TRBD1. Germline trimming cut 5 bases from V and 6 bases from J; bases unmatched to any gene: 13. The CDR3 loop spans 16 amino acids. The germline V gene encodes CDR1 SEHNR and CDR2 FQNEAQ (reference sequence). CDR3 DNA: TGTGCCAGCAGCCGGGGACAGGGAGCTGTTGGCGATGGCTACACCTTC. Encoded protein: CASSRGQGAVGDGYTF.

The genes are TRBV5-1 and TRBJ2-3; TRBD2 agrees at 8 bases. This CDR3 contains 17 residues. V was pared by 0 bases and J by 4 bases, with 10 bases of the junction left unmatched. The germline gives CDR1 SGHRS, CDR2 YFSETQ. CDR3 DNA: TGCGCCAGCAGCTTGGAGGGTACTAGCGGAAATGCAGATACGCAGTATTTT. Protein: CASSLEGTSGNADTQYF.

This clonotype was detected only a few times. The genes are TRBV5-1 and TRBJ2-3, with D possibly TRBD1 on 5 matching bases. Germline-derived CDR1 and CDR2 are SGHRS and YFSETQ. The CDR3 sequence is 16 residues long. V was cut by 0 bases and J by 0 bases, with 11 bases left in between. This chain's CDR3 is CASSLADSPSTDTQYF. CDR3 bases: TGCGCCAGCAGCTTGGCCGACAGTCCCAGCACAGATACGCAGTATTTT.

Ten or more counts support this clonotype. The chain uses TRBV5-4 and TRBJ2-7; 7 positions match TRBD1. Germline V lookup: CDR1 SGHNT, CDR2 YYREEE (reference sequence). J lost 5 bases, V lost 0 bases, and 11 bases had no gene match. The CDR3 runs 16 residues. CDR3 in amino acids: CASSLARDSQVNEQYF. The CDR3 DNA reads as TGTGCCAGCAGCTTGGCCCGGGACAGTCAGGTTAACGAGCAGTACTTC.